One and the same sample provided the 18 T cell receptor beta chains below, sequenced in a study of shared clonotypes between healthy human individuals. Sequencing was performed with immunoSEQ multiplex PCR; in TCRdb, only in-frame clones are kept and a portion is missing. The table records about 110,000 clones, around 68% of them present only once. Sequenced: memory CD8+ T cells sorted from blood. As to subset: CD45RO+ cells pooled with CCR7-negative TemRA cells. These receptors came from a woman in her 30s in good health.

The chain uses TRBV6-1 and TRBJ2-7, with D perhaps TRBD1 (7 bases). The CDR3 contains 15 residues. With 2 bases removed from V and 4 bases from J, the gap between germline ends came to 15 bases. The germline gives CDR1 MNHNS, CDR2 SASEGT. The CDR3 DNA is TGTGCCAGCAGTGAATTGGAGGGGGCAACGTACGAGCAGTACTTC. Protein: CASSELEGATYEQYF.

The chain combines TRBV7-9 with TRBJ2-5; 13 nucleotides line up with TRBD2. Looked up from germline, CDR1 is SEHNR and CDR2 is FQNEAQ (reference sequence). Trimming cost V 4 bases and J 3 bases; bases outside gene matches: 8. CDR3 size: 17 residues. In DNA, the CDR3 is TGTGCCAGCAGCTCCGGGACTAGCGGGGAGCTTGAAGAGACCCAGTACTTC. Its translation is CASSSGTSGELEETQYF.

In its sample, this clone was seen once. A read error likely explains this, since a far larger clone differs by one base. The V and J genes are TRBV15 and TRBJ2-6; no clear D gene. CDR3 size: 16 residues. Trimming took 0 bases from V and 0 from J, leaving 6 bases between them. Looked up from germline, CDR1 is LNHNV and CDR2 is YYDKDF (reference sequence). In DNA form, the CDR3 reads TGTGCCACCAGCAGAGAGAAGAGCTCTGGGGCCAACGTCCTGACTTTC. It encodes CATSREKSSGANVLTF.

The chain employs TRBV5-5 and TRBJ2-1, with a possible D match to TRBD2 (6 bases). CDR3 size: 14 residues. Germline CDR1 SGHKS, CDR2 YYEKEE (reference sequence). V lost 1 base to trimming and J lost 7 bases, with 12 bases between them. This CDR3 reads CASSLIGSGNEQFF. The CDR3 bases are TGTGCCAGCAGCTTGATCGGGAGCGGTAATGAGCAGTTCTTC.

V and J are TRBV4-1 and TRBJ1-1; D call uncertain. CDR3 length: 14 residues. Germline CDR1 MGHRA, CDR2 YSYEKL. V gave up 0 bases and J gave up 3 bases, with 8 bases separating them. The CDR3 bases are TGCGCCAGCAGCCAAGAAGGGAGGTACACTGAAGCTTTCTTT. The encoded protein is CASSQEGRYTEAFF.

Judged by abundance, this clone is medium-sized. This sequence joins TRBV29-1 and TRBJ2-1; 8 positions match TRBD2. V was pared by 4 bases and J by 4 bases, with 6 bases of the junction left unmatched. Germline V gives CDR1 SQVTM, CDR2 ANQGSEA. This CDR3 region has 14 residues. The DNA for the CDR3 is TGCAGCGTTGGCGGGACTAGTATTTACAATGAGCAGTTCTTC. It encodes CSVGGTSIYNEQFF.

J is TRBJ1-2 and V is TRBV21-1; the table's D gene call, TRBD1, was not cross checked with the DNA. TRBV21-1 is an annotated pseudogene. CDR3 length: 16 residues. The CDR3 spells CASSKDCTDRDIGYTF. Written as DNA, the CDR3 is TGTGCCAGCAGCAAAGATTGTACTGACAGGGATATCGGCTACACCTTC.

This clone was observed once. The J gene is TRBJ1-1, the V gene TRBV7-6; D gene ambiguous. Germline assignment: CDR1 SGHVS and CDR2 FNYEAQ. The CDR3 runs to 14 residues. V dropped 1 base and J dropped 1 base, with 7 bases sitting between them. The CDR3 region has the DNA TGTGCCAGCAGCTTAGGCCGAACGAACACTGAAGCTTTCTTT. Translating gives CASSLGRTNTEAFF. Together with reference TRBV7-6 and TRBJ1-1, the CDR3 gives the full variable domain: GAGVSQSPRYKVTKRGQDVALRCDPISGHVSLYWYRQALGQGPEFLTYFNYEAQQDKSGLPNDRFSAERPEGSISTLTIQRTEQRDSAMYRCASSLGRTNTEAFFGQGTRLTVV.

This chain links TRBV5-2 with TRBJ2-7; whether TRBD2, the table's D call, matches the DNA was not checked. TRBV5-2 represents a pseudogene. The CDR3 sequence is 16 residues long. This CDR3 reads CASSLLAGVGVGEQYF. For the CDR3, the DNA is TGTGCCAGCAGCTTACTTGCGGGAGTAGGGGTGGGCGAGCAGTACTTC.

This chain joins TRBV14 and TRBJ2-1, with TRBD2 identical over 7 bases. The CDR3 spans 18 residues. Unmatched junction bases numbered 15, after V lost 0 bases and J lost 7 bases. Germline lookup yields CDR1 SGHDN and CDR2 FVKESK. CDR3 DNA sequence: TGTGCCAGCAGCCAAGATCATATTTGGACTAGGCCTCTAAATGAGCAGTTCTTC. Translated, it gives CASSQDHIWTRPLNEQFF.

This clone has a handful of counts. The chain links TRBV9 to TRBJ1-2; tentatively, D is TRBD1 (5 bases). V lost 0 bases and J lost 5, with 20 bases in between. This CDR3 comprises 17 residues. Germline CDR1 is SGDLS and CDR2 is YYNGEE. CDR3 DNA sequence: TGTGCCAGCAGCGTAGCTGAGTTTAGAGACAGCCTATATGGCTACACCTTC. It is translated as CASSVAEFRDSLYGYTF.

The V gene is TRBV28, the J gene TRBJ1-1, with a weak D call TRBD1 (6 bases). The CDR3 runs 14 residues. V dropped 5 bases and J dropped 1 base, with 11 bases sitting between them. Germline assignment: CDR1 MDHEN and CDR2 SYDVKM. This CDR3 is CASSPIQGNTEAFF. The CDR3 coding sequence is TGTGCCAGCAGTCCCATACAGGGGAACACTGAAGCTTTCTTT.

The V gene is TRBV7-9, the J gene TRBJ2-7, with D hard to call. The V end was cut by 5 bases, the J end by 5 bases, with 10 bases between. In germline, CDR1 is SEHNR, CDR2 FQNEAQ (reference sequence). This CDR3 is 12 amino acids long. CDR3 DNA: TGTGCCAGCAGCCTCCGTTCGGACGAGCAGTACTTC. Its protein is CASSLRSDEQYF. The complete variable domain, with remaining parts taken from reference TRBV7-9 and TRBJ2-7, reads DTGVSQNPRHKITKRGQNVTFRCDPISEHNRLYWYRQTLGQGPEFLTYFQNEAQLEKSRLLSDRFSAERPKGSFSTLEIQRTEQGDSAMYLCASSLRSDEQYFGPGTRLTVT.

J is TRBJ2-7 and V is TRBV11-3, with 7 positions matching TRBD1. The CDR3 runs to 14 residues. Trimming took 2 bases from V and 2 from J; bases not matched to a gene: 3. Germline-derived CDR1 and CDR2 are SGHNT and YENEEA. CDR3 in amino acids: CASSLHTGAYEQYF. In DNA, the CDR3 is TGTGCCAGCAGCTTACATACAGGGGCCTACGAGCAGTACTTC.

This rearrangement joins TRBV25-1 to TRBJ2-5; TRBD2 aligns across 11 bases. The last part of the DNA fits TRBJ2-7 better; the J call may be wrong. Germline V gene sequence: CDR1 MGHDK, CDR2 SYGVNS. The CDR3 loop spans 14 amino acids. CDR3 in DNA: TGTGCCAGCAGGGACTCTAGCGGGAGGAACGAGCAGTACTTC. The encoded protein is CASRDSSGRNEQYF.

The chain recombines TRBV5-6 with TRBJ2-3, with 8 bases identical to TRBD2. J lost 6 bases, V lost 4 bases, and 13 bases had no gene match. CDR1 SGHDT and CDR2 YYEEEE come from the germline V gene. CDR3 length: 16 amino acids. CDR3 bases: TGTGCCAGCAGCAAAGAAGCGGGACTAGGTTACGATACGCAGTATTTT. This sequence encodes CASSKEAGLGYDTQYF.

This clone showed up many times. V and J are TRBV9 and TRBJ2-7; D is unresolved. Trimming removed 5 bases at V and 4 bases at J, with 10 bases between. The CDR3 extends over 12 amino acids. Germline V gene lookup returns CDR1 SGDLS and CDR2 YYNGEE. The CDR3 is CASSSDGYEQYF. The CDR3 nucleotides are TGTGCCAGCAGTTCCGACGGGTACGAGCAGTACTTC. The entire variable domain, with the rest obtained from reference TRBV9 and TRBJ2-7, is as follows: DSGVTQTPKHLITATGQRVTLRCSPRSGDLSVYWYQQSLDQGLQFLIQYYNGEERAKGNILERFSAQQFPDLHSELNLSSLELGDSALYFCASSSDGYEQYFGPGTRLTVT.

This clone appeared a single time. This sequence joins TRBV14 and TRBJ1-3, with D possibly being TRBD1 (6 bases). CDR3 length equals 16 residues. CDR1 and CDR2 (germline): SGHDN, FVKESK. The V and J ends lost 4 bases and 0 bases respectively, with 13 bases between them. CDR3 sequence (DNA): TGTGCCAGCAGCCCTAGACAGGACTACTCTGGAAACACCATATATTTT. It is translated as CASSPRQDYSGNTIYF.